This is a list of T cell receptor beta chains from one sample in a study of blood T cells in healthy people across ages. From the 5' RACE reads, TCRdb called clonotypes with MiXCR, one entry per CDR3 protein. Among roughly 1,000,000 distinct CDR3 sequences listed, 20% to 25% were seen once. These same records also appear under a second study, on T cells of mothers and their children.

Material: blood. All receptors come from a girl aged 2-9 years in good health. Each CDR3 is given with its conserved first and last residue. D genes are given only for firm matches. Where a row states a size, it is once, few, many or the class of an expanded clone; other rows omit it.

size: once; J: TRBJ2-5; V: TRBV20-1; D: -; CDR3: CSAHGHDQETQYF; DNA: TGCAGTGCCCACGGACACGACCAAGAGACCCAGTACTTC
size: few; J: TRBJ2-5; V: TRBV29-1; D: TRBD2; CDR3: CSVASGRRRETQYF; DNA: TGCAGCGTTGCGAGCGGGAGACGAAGAGAGACCCAGTACTTC
size: few; J: TRBJ2-3; V: TRBV5-1; D: TRBD2; CDR3: CASSLEGTRGIDTQYF; DNA: TGCGCCAGCAGCTTGGAGGGGACTAGAGGTATAGATACGCAGTATTTT
size: -; J: TRBJ1-2; V: TRBV6-5; D: TRBD1; CDR3: CASSYAPGTAHYGYTF; DNA: TGTGCCAGCAGTTACGCACCCGGGACAGCCCACTATGGCTACACCTTC
size: -; J: TRBJ2-7; V: TRBV10-3; D: -; CDR3: CAITESLTYEQYF; DNA: TGTGCCATCACGGAGAGCTTGACCTACGAGCAGTACTTC
size: few; J: TRBJ2-1; V: TRBV28; D: -; CDR3: CASLPQGPDEQFF; DNA: TGTGCCAGCCTCCCACAAGGGCCGGATGAGCAGTTCTTC
size: -; J: TRBJ2-3; V: TRBV13; D: -; CDR3: CASSANDVSTDTQYF; DNA: TGTGCCAGCAGCGCGAATGATGTTAGCACAGATACGCAGTATTTT
size: few; J: TRBJ1-2; V: TRBV20-1; D: -; CDR3: CSARDRGRHGYTF; DNA: TGCAGTGCTAGGGATCGAGGAAGACATGGCTACACCTTC
size: -; J: TRBJ2-3; V: TRBV7-2; D: TRBD2; CDR3: CASSSRAGGITDTQYF; DNA: TGTGCCAGCAGCTCGAGGGCGGGGGGGATCACAGATACGCAGTATTTT
size: -; J: TRBJ1-1; V: TRBV6-6; D: -; CDR3: CASSYGAVEAFF; DNA: TGTGCCAGCAGTTACGGGGCGGTAGAAGCTTTCTTT
size: few; J: TRBJ2-1; V: TRBV29-1; D: TRBD2; CDR3: CSVDLAGGRGEQFF; DNA: TGCAGCGTTGATCTAGCGGGGGGTAGGGGTGAGCAGTTCTTC
size: few; J: TRBJ2-7; V: TRBV29-1; D: -; CDR3: CSVELTRGGYEQYF; DNA: TGCAGCGTTGAATTAACGAGAGGGGGCTACGAGCAGTACTTC
size: -; J: TRBJ1-2; V: TRBV7-9; D: TRBD1; CDR3: CASSLGTGTDYGYTF; DNA: TGTGCCAGCAGCTTAGGGACCGGGACAGACTATGGCTACACCTTC
size: many; J: TRBJ1-2; V: TRBV20-1; D: -; CDR3: CSAMGTGSYGYTF; DNA: TGCAGTGCTATGGGGACGGGGTCTTATGGCTACACCTTC
size: few; J: TRBJ2-7; V: TRBV27; D: -; CDR3: CASSFRAVTPYEQYF; DNA: TGTGCCAGCAGTTTCCGTGCCGTAACCCCCTACGAGCAGTACTTC
size: -; J: TRBJ1-4; V: TRBV5-1; D: -; CDR3: CASSFRVNDEKLFF; DNA: TGCGCCAGCAGCTTTAGGGTCAACGATGAAAAACTGTTTTTT
size: -; J: TRBJ2-1; V: TRBV6-2/TRBV6-3; D: TRBD2; CDR3: CASGRDYQREQFF; DNA: TGTGCCAGCGGCCGGGACTATCAAAGAGAACAGTTCTTC
size: -; J: TRBJ1-6; V: TRBV20-1; D: TRBD1; CDR3: CSASSPTGVHSPLHF; DNA: TGCAGTGCTAGTTCCCCGACAGGGGTTCATTCACCCCTCCACTTT
size: many; J: TRBJ2-7; V: TRBV12-3/TRBV12-4; D: TRBD2; CDR3: CASSSTTSGRLYEQYF; DNA: TGTGCCAGCAGTTCCACAACTAGCGGGAGACTCTACGAGCAGTACTTC
size: -; J: TRBJ2-1; V: TRBV11-2; D: TRBD2; CDR3: CASSSPGTRVNEQFF; DNA: TGTGCCAGCAGCTCCCCGGGGACTAGGGTAAATGAGCAGTTCTTC
size: -; J: TRBJ2-7; V: TRBV29-1; D: -; CDR3: CSVEGLFISGEQYF; DNA: TGCAGCGTTGAAGGTCTTTTTATTTCGGGCGAGCAGTACTTC
size: -; J: TRBJ2-2; V: TRBV11-1; D: TRBD1; CDR3: CASSRDRGKTGELFF; DNA: TGTGCCAGCAGCCGGGACAGGGGAAAGACCGGGGAGCTGTTTTTT
size: few; J: TRBJ2-5; V: TRBV3-1; D: -; CDR3: CATGGVSQETQYF; DNA: TGTGCCACTGGAGGGGTGAGTCAAGAGACCCAGTACTTC
size: -; J: TRBJ1-4; V: TRBV30; D: -; CDR3: CAWRPQTGKLFF; DNA: TGTGCCTGGAGGCCCCAGACAGGAAAACTGTTTTTT
size: few; J: TRBJ2-3; V: TRBV5-4; D: -; CDR3: CASSLAVEDTQYF; DNA: TGTGCCAGCAGCTTGGCGGTTGAAGATACGCAGTATTTT
size: -; J: TRBJ2-3; V: TRBV4-2; D: -; CDR3: CASSQDWWGSTDTQYF; DNA: TGTGCCAGCAGCCAAGATTGGTGGGGGTCCACAGATACGCAGTATTTT
size: few; J: TRBJ1-1; V: TRBV5-1; D: -; CDR3: CASSSDRHTEAFF; DNA: TGCGCCAGCAGCTCAGACAGACACACTGAAGCTTTCTTT
size: few; J: TRBJ2-1; V: TRBV12-3/TRBV12-4; D: -; CDR3: CASSSEAGIYDNEQFF; DNA: TGTGCCAGCAGTTCAGAAGCAGGGATATACGACAATGAGCAGTTCTTC
size: few; J: TRBJ1-2; V: TRBV7-9; D: -; CDR3: CASSLGAGQMIYGYTF; DNA: TGCGCCAGCAGCTTAGGAGCAGGACAGATGATTTATGGCTACACCTTC
size: few; J: TRBJ2-7; V: TRBV6-2/TRBV6-3; D: -; CDR3: CASSAKLTGEQYF; DNA: TGTGCCAGCAGTGCCAAACTTACAGGCGAGCAGTACTTC
size: few; J: TRBJ1-2; V: TRBV7-2; D: -; CDR3: CASSLGGGVDYGYTF; DNA: TGTGCCAGCAGCTTAGGCGGGGGGGTGGACTATGGCTACACCTTC
size: few; J: TRBJ1-2; V: TRBV4-1; D: -; CDR3: CASSQPGLNYGYTF; DNA: TGCGCCAGCAGCCAACCCGGGCTTAACTATGGCTACACCTTC
size: few; J: TRBJ1-6; V: TRBV5-1; D: -; CDR3: CASSLEVSPLHF; DNA: TGCGCCAGCAGCTTGGAAGTTTCACCCCTCCACTTT
size: few; J: TRBJ1-1; V: TRBV7-9; D: -; CDR3: CASSPQVSGTEAFF; DNA: TGTGCCAGCAGCCCACAGGTCAGCGGGACTGAAGCTTTCTTT
size: few; J: TRBJ2-1; V: TRBV5-1; D: TRBD2; CDR3: CASRRLAGANEQFF; DNA: TGCGCCAGCAGGCGACTAGCGGGAGCTAATGAGCAGTTCTTC
size: -; J: TRBJ2-6; V: TRBV9; D: TRBD1; CDR3: CASSVADRGTGANVLTF; DNA: TGTGCCAGCAGCGTAGCAGACAGGGGTACTGGGGCCAACGTCCTGACTTTC
size: few; J: TRBJ2-7; V: TRBV29-1; D: -; CDR3: CSDLGLDGEQYF; DNA: TGCAGCGACTTAGGACTGGATGGGGAGCAGTACTTC
size: -; J: TRBJ2-1; V: TRBV4-1; D: -; CDR3: CASSQLGVSRNEQFF; DNA: TGCGCCAGCAGCCAGCTCGGGGTTAGTCGTAATGAGCAGTTCTTC
size: once; J: TRBJ1-1; V: TRBV19; D: -; CDR3: CASSIAMNTEAFF; DNA: TGTGCCAGTAGTATAGCAATGAACACTGAAGCTTTCTTT
size: -; J: TRBJ2-3; V: TRBV29-1; D: -; CDR3: CSVGYTDTQYF; DNA: TGCAGCGTTGGATACACAGATACGCAGTATTTT
size: few; J: TRBJ2-1; V: TRBV27; D: -; CDR3: CASSTSGAPNNEQFF; DNA: TGTGCCAGCAGTACGTCAGGGGCACCTAACAATGAGCAGTTCTTC
size: -; J: TRBJ2-7; V: TRBV6-5; D: -; CDR3: CASSYSGGKSYEQYF; DNA: TGTGCCAGCAGTTACTCGGGCGGAAAGTCCTACGAGCAGTACTTC
size: -; J: TRBJ1-2; V: TRBV9; D: -; CDR3: CASSVDVAPVSSGYTF; DNA: TGTGCCAGCAGCGTAGATGTCGCCCCTGTTTCGAGTGGCTACACCTTC